This TCR beta chain was profiled in a study of cytomegalovirus exposure and HLA in healthy donors. General study findings and limits: In a later analysis, the majority of CMV-associated beta chains seemingly showed HLA restriction. As was reported, the classifier diagnosed cytomegalovirus status with high specificity and sensitivity. Analysis performed later showed TCR beta chains linked to HLA being more clonally expanded than equally common others.

Remarks on this clone: Its antigen remains unidentified.

Vbeta (60) and Jbeta (13) primers were used in the PCR. The data were produced by immunoSEQ multiplex PCR, yet TCRdb's version contains in-frame clones alone and is incomplete. The ten most abundant clones cover over 0.75% of a sample with around 200,000 clones. The receptor was isolated from a woman younger than 45 in good health and CMV-seropositive. Sequencing was carried out using PBMCs.

CDR3 bases: TGTGCCAGCAGCTTGGCCCTGACAGGGGCCACCTACGAGCAGTACTTC. It translates to CASSLALTGATYEQYF. The chain uses TRBV5-5 and TRBJ2-7; 8 bases are a match to TRBD1. The CDR3 has 16 amino acids. The ends lost 0 bases at V and 2 bases at J; junction bases unmatched: 7. Germline values: CDR1 SGHKS, CDR2 YYEKEE (reference sequence).